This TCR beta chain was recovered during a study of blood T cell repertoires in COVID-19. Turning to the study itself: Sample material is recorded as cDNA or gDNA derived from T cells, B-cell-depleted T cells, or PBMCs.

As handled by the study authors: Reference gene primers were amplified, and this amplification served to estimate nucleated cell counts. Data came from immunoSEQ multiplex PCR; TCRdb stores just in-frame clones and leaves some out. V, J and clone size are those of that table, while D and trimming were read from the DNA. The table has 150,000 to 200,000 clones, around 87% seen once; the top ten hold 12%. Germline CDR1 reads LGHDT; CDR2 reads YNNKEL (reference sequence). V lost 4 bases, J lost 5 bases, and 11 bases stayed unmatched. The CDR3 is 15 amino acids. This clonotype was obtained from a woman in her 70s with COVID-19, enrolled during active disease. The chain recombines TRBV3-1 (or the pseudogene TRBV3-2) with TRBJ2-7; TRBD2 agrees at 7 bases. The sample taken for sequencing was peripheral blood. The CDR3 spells CASSPPRLAVHEQYF. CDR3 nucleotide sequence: TGTGCCAGCAGCCCGCCGAGACTAGCTGTCCACGAGCAGTACTTC.